What follows describes a single TCR beta chain. The data derive from a study of blood T cell repertoires in COVID-19. Background on the study: COVID-19 samples from acute and convalescent phases originated in the United States, Italy and Spain. Sources were T cells, B-cell-depleted T cells, or PBMCs; the material itself was cDNA or gDNA.

Under the authors' procedure: Estimated nucleated cell counts came from reference gene primer amplification. Clones were read by immunoSEQ multiplex PCR, and TCRdb kept only the in-frame ones, dropping some. V and J calls and clone size are as listed in that table; D and trimming were resolved from the DNA. The data hold about 52,000 clones, with approximately 89% observed a single time. Per the germline V gene, CDR1 is MNHEY and CDR2 is SVGAGI. The CDR3 sequence is 14 residues long. V shed 5 bases, J shed 13 bases, and the junction held 13 bases outside the gene matches. This TCR came from a man aged 80 or over with active or convalescent COVID-19. Material for sequencing was peripheral blood. This chain links TRBV6-5 with TRBJ1-4; 7 bases align to TRBD1. The DNA for the CDR3 is TGTGCCAGCAGTCCCCAAGGGACAGTTTTTCGACTGTTTTTT. This translates into CASSPQGTVFRLFF.